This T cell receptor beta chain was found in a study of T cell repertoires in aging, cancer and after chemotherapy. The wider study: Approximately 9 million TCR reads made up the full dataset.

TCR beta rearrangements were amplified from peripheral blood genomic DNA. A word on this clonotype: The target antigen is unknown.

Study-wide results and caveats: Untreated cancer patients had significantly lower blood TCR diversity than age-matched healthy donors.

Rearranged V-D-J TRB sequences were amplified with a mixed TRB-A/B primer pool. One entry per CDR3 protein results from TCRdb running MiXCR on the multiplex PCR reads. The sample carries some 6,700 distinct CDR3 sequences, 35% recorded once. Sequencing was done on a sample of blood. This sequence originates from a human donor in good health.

The CDR3 reads CASSLRQVHNEQFF. CDR3 DNA: TGTGCCAGCAGCTTACGGCAGGTTCACAATGAGCAGTTCTTC. This chain uses TRBV7-9 with TRBJ2-1; D gene uncertain. V was trimmed by 2 bases and J by 5 bases, leaving 10 bases between them. The germline gives CDR1 SEHNR, CDR2 FQNEAQ (reference sequence). This CDR3 contains 14 residues.